The source of this T cell receptor (beta chain) is a study of cytomegalovirus exposure and HLA in healthy donors. 60 Vbeta and 13 Jbeta primers were used in PCR. Produced via immunoSEQ multiplex PCR; TCRdb's table is partial and in-frame only. The data show 100,000 to 150,000 clones, about 73% seen once. Study-wide findings and caveats: Several top significant clusters appeared, in a later analysis, to be linked to common viral pathogens. A later analysis reportedly found fewer N-insertions in an Asian-associated ancestry cluster than the roughly 670-donor mean. Follow-up analysis later connected one missense variant in DCLRE1C with trimming of TCR beta V- and J-genes.

CMV serostatus was not recorded for this donor. With regard to this clone: The antigen remains undetermined.

Germline V lookup: CDR1 MDHEN, CDR2 SYDVKM. This CDR3 region has 14 residues. V lost 5 bases to trimming and J lost 7 bases; unmatched junction nucleotides: 7. This clonotype originated in a human donor in good health. Specimen: PBMCs. The chain uses TRBV28 and TRBJ1-5, with 8 positions matching TRBD1. CDR3 sequence (DNA): TGTGCCAGCAGTATAGGGACAGGATTACAGCCCCAGCATTTT. Protein sequence: CASSIGTGLQPQHF.